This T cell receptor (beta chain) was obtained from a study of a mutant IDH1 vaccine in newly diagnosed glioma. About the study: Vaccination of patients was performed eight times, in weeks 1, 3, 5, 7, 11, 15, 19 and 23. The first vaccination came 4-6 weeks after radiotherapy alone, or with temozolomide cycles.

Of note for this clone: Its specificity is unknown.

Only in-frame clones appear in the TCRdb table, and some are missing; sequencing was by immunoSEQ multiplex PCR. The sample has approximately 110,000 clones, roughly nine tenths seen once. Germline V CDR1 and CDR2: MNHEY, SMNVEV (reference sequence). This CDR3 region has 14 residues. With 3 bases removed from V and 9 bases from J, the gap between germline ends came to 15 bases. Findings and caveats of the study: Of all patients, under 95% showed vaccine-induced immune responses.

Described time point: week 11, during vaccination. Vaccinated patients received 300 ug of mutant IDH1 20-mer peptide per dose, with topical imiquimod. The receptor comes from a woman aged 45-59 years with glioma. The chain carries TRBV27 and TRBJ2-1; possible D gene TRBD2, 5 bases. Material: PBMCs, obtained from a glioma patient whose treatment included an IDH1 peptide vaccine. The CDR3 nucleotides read TGTGCCAGCAGTTTTGACTTAGCGCCGACTGAGCAGTTCTTC. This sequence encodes CASSFDLAPTEQFF.